Presented here are 2 T cell receptor beta chains from one specimen sequenced in a study of cytomegalovirus exposure and HLA in healthy donors (dated by TCRdb to the late 2010s). The library came from the immunoSEQ multiplex PCR assay. For the multiplex PCR, a mixture combining 60 forward primers for TCR Vbeta segments and 13 reverse primers for TCR Jbeta segments was used. Sourced from immuneACCESS, this table was stored by TCRdb with only in-frame sequences that have V and J called. A share of the clones is absent; for the studies checked, an unresolved V gene accounts for under half, and the remainder has no known explanation. In this sample the table shows under 200,000 clones, 80% of which occur a single time. The leading ten clones occupy roughly 5% of the sample. The sequenced sample was PBMCs. The receptors derive from a man between 35 and 55 years old in good health and CMV-seronegative.

The chain couples TRBV5-1 to TRBJ1-3; D is ambiguous. V lost 5 bases, J lost 0 bases, and 12 bases lay in between. Germline values: CDR1 SGHRS, CDR2 YFSETQ. CDR3 length: 15 residues. CDR3: CASSISGVSGNTIYF. The DNA of the CDR3 is TGCGCCAGCAGTATTTCCGGGGTCTCTGGAAACACCATATATTTT.

This clone was counted a few times. The rearrangement joins TRBV5-1 to TRBJ2-7, with 8 bases that match TRBD2. CDR1 is SGHRS, CDR2 YFSETQ, per germline. Germline trimming cut 4 bases from V and 3 bases from J; bases unmatched to any gene: 9. CDR3 length: 15 residues. CDR3 in amino acids: CASSLSGAGGYEQYF. In DNA form, the CDR3 reads TGCGCCAGCAGCCTCTCTGGGGCGGGGGGCTACGAGCAGTACTTC.